One T cell receptor (beta chain) is described in this entry. Its target is not known. The germline V gene encodes CDR1 SGDLS and CDR2 YYNGEE. The CDR3 is 16 amino acids. The J segment lost 0 bases and the V segment lost 0 bases, leaving 6 bases of the junction unmatched. This record comes from a study of response to subunit inactivated influenza vaccine. Study results and caveats: The authors suggested that every seasonal influenza vaccination recruits few new T cells.

Via MiXCR, TCRdb re-called the RT-PCR reads, giving one row per CDR3 protein. The sample includes some 600,000 distinct CDR3 sequences, 11% to 15% of them seen just once. Sequenced material: PBMCs from blood, taken about 14 days before vaccination. This chain connects TRBV9 to TRBJ2-7, with 7 bases identical to TRBD2. This TCR was recovered from a man in his forties or fifties who received an inactivated influenza vaccine. The CDR3 spells CASSVGEGLSSYEQYF. DNA for the CDR3: TGTGCCAGCAGCGTAGGGGAGGGACTCAGCTCCTACGAGCAGTACTTC.